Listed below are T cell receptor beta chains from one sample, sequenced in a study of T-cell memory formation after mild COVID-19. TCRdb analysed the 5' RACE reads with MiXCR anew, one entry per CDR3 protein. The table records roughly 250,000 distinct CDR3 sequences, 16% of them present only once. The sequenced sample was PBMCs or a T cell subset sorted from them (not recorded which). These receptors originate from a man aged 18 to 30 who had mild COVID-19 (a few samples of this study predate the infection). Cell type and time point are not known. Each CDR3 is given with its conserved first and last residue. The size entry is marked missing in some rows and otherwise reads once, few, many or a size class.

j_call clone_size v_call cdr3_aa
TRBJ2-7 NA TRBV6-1 CASSDRDRAHEQYF
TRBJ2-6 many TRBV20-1 CSASMSRVYGANVLTF
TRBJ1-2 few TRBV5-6 CASSYDRANYGYTF
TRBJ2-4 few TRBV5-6 CASSFVYKNIQYF
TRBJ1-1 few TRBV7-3 CASSPYMGTEAFF
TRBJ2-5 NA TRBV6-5 CASSRHLAHQETQYF
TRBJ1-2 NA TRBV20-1 CSAGTYSYGYTF
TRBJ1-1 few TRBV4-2 CASSQAYKGEGYTEAFF
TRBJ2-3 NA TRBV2 CATNRDWSTDTQYF
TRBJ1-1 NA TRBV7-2 CASSFWGLTEAFF
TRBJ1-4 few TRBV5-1 CASGEGQLVTNEKLFF
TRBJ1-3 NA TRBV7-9 CASSVKGDSGNTIYF
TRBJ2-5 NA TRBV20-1 CSARPLGGETQYF
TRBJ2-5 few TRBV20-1 CSAKGGQETQYF
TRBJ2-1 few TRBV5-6 CASSSLRNEQFF
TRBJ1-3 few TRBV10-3 CAISGQPSSGNTIYF
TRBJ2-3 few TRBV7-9 CASETRGGFTDTQYF
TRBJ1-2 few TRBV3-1 CASSQDWQSHTF
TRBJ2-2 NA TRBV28 CASLAGGAGELFF
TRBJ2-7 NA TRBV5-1 CASSFEQGTHEQYF
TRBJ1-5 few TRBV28 CASLVGGAPVRWHF
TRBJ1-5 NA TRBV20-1 CSARDPTGNQPQHF
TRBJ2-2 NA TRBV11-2 CASSLLGTPNTGELFF
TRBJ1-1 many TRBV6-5 CASSSQRGRGNTEAFF
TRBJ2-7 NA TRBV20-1 CSARDPRAFYEQYF
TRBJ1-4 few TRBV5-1 CASSSGEADEKLFF
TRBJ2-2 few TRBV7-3 CASSLTQNGELFF
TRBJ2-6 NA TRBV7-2 CAIIPGSGANVLTF
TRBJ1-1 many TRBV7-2 CASSSGTGLEAFF
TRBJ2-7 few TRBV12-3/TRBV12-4 CASRNSGGDYEQYF
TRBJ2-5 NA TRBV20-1 CSARDLNRGQETQYF
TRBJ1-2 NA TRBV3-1 CASSQVSYGYTF